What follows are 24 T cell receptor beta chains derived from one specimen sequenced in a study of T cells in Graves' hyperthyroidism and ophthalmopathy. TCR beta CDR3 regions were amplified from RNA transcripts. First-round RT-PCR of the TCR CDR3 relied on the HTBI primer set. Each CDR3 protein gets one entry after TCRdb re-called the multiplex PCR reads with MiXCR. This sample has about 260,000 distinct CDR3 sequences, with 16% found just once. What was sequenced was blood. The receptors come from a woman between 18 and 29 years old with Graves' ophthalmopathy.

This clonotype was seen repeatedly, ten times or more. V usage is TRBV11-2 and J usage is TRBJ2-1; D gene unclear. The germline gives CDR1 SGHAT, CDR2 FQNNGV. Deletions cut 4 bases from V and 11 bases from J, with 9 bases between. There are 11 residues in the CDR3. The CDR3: CASSSQTKQFF. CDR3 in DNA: TGTGCCAGCAGCTCGCAAACTAAGCAGTTCTTC.

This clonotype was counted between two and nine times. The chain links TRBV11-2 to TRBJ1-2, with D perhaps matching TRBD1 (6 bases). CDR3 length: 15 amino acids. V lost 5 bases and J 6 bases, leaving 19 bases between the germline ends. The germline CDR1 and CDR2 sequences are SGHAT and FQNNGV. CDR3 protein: CASSAYREQAHGYTF. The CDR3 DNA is TGTGCCAGCAGCGCATACAGGGAACAAGCCCATGGCTACACCTTC.

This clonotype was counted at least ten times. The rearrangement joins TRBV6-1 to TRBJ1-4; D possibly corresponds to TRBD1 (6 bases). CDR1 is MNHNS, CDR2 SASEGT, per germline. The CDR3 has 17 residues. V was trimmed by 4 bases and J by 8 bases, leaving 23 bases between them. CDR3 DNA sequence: TGTGCCAGCAGTGGTGGCCGGGACACAAATCTGCAGGAAAAACTGTTTTTT. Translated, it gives CASSGGRDTNLQEKLFF.

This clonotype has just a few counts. The CDR3 region is CASSSLAGGSYKNIQYF. CDR3 coding DNA: TGTGCCAGCAGCTCGTTAGCGGGGGGCTCCTACAAAAACATTCAGTACTTC. The chain uses TRBV5-8 and TRBJ2-4, with TRBD2 identical over 10 bases. Losses at the gene ends were 3 bases for V and 3 bases for J; bases not matched to a gene: 9. Germline V gene data show CDR1 as SGHTS and CDR2 as YDEGEE. The CDR3 spans 17 residues.

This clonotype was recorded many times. In DNA, the CDR3 is TGTGCCAGCGCTTACAGGGGGTCGGCCGGGGAGCTGTTTTTT. Protein product: CASAYRGSAGELFF. The rearrangement uses TRBV27 and TRBJ2-2; 8 bases line up with TRBD1. V trimming: 8 bases; J trimming: 6 bases; junction bases outside the gene matches: 8. The CDR3 consists of 14 residues. Germline V gene sequence: CDR1 MNHEY, CDR2 SMNVEV (reference sequence).

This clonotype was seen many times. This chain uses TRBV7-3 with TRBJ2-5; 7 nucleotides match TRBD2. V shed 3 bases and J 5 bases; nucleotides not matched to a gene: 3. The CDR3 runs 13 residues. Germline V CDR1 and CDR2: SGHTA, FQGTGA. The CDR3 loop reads CASSFGSGETQYF. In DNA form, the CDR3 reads TGTGCCAGCAGCTTCGGTAGCGGGGAGACCCAGTACTTC.

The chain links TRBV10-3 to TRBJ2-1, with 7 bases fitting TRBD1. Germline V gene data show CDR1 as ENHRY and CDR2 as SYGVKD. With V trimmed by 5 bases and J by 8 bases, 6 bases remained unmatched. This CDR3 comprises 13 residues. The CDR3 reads CAISQTGWHEQFF. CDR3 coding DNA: TGTGCCATCAGTCAGACAGGGTGGCATGAGCAGTTCTTC.

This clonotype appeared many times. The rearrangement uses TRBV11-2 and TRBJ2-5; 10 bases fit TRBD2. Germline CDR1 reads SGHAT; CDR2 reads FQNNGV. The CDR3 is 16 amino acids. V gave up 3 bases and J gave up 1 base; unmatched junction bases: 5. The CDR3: CASSLNSGGPQETQYF. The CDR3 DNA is TGTGCCAGCAGCTTGAATAGCGGGGGGCCCCAAGAGACCCAGTACTTC.

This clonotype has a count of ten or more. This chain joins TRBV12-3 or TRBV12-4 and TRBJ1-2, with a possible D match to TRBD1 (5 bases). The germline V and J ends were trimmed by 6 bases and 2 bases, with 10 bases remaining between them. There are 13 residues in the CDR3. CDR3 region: CASRLEGNYGYTF. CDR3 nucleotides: TGTGCCAGCAGGCTCGAGGGGAACTATGGCTACACCTTC.

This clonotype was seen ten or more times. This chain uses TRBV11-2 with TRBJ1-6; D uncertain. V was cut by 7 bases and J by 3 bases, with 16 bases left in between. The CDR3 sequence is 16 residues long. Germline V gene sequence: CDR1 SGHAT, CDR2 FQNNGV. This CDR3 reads CASNSLGGVYNSPLHF. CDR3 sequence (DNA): TGTGCCAGCAACAGCTTGGGTGGAGTCTATAATTCACCCCTCCACTTT.

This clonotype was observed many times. The CDR3, as DNA: TGTGCCAGCAGAAATAAAGGGAGGGTGGGCTATGGCTACACCTTC. Amino acid sequence: CASRNKGRVGYGYTF. The V and J genes are TRBV28 and TRBJ1-2; D is uncertain. Germline CDR1 MDHEN, CDR2 SYDVKM. The CDR3 is 15 residues long. V lost 6 bases to trimming and J lost 4 bases, with 18 bases between them.

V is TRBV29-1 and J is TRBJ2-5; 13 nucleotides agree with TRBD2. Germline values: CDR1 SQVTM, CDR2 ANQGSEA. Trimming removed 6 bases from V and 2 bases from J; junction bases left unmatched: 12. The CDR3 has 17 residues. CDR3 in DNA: TGCAGCGTCTCCTACCCCGGGACTAGCGGGGCTCAAGAGACCCAGTACTTC. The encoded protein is CSVSYPGTSGAQETQYF.

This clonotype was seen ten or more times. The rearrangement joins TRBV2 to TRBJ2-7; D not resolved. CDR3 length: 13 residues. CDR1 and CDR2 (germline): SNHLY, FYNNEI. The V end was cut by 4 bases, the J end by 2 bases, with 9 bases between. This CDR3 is CASSARTPYEQYF. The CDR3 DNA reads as TGTGCCAGCAGTGCTAGGACCCCCTACGAGCAGTACTTC.

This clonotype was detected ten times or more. The DNA for the CDR3 is TGTGCCAGCAGCTCGCGGGCGGGAGCAATGGCAGATACGCAGTATTTT. Its protein product is CASSSRAGAMADTQYF. This chain uses TRBV9 with TRBJ2-3, with TRBD2 matching over 7 bases. This CDR3 contains 16 residues. The ends lost 4 bases at V and 4 bases at J; junction bases unmatched: 12. Germline CDR1 reads SGDLS; CDR2 reads YYNGEE.

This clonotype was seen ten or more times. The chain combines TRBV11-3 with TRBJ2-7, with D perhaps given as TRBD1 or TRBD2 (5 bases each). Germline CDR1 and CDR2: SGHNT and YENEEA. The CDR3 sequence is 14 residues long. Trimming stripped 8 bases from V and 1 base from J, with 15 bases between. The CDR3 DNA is TGTGCCAGCCAAAGAGGGGACGGATCCTACGAGCAGTACTTC. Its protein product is CASQRGDGSYEQYF. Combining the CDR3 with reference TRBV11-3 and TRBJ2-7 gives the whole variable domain EAGVVQSPRYKIIEKKQPVAFWCNPISGHNTLYWYLQNLGQGPELLIRYENEEAVDDSQLPKDRFSAERLKGVDSTLKIQPAELGDSAVYLCASQRGDGSYEQYFGPGTRLTVT.

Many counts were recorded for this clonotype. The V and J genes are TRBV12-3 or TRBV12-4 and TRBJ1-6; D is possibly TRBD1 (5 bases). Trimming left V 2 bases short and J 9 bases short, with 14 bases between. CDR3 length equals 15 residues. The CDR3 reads CASSLRQGRGSPLHF. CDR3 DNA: TGTGCCAGCAGTTTAAGGCAGGGACGAGGTTCACCCCTCCACTTT.

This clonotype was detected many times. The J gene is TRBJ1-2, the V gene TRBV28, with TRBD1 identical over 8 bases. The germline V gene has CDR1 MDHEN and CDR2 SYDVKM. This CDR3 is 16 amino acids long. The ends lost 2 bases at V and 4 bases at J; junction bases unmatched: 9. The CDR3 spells CASSLGGTGVRYGYTF. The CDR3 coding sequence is TGTGCCAGCAGTTTAGGTGGGACAGGAGTACGCTATGGCTACACCTTC.

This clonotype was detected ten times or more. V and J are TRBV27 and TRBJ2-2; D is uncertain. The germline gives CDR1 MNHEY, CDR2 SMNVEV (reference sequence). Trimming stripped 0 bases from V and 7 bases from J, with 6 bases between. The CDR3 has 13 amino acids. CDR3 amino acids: CASSLSIGGELFF. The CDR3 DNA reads TGTGCCAGCAGTTTATCGATAGGCGGGGAGCTGTTTTTT.

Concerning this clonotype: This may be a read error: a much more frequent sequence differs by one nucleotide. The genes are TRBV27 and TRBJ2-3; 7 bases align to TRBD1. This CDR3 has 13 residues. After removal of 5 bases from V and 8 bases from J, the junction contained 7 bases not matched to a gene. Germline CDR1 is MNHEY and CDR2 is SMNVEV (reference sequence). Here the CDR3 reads CASSPTGAGTQYF. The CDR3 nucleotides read TGTGCCAGCAGTCCAACAGGGGCAGGTACGCAGTATTTT.

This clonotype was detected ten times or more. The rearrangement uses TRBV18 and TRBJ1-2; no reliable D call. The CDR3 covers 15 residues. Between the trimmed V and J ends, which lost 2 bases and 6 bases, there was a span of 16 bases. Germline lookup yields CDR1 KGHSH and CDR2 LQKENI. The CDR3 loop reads CASSPGSWVSNGYTF. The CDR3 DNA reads TGTGCCAGCTCACCAGGGTCCTGGGTGTCGAATGGCTACACCTTC.

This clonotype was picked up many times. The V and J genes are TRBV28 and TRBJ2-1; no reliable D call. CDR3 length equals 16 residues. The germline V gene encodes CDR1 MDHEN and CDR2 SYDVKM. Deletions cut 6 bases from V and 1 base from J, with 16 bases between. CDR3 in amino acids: CASSTQALSSYNEQFF. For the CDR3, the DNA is TGTGCCAGCAGCACCCAAGCTTTGTCATCCTACAATGAGCAGTTCTTC.

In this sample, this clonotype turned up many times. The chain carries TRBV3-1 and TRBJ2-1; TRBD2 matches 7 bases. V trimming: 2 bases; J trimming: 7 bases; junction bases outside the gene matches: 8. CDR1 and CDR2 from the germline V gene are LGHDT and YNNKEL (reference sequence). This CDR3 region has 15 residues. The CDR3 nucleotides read TGTGCCAGCAGCCAAAGGCGGGAGTTTATTAATGAGCAGTTCTTC. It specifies CASSQRREFINEQFF.

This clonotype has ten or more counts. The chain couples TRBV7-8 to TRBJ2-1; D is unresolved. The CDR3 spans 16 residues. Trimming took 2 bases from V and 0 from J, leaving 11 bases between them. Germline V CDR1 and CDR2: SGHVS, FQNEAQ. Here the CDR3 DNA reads TGTGCCAGCAGCTTACTCCGGCAGAGCTCCTACAATGAGCAGTTCTTC. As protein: CASSLLRQSSYNEQFF.

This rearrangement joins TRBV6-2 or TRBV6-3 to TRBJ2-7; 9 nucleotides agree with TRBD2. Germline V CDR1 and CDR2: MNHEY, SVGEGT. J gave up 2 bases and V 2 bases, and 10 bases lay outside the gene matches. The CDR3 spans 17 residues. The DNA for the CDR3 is TGTGCCAGCAGTTACAGAAGGGGGCTAGCGGGGACCTACGAGCAGTACTTC. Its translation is CASSYRRGLAGTYEQYF.